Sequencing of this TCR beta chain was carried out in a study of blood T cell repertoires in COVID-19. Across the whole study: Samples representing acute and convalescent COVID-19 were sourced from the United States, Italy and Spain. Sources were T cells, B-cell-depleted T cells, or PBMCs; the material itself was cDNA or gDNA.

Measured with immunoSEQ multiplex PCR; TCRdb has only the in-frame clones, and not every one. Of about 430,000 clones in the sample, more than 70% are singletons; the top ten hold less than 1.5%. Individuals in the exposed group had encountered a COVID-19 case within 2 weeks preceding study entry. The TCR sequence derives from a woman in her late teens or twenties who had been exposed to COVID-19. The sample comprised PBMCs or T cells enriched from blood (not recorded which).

CDR3 sequence: CASTFRTTAFF. The DNA for the CDR3 is TGTGCCAGCACCTTTCGGACAACAGCTTTCTTT. V and J are TRBV28 and TRBJ1-1, with TRBD1 as a possible D gene (5 bases). Per germline, CDR1 MDHEN and CDR2 SYDVKM. With 7 bases removed from V and 10 bases from J, the gap between germline ends came to 13 bases. The CDR3 totals 11 residues. The full variable domain, in which reference TRBV28 and TRBJ1-1 provide the parts outside the CDR3, is DVKVTQSSRYLVKRTGEKVFLECVQDMDHENMFWYRQDPGLGLRLIYFSYDVKMKEKGDIPEGYSVSREKKERFSLILESASTNQTSMYLCASTFRTTAFFGQGTRLTVV.